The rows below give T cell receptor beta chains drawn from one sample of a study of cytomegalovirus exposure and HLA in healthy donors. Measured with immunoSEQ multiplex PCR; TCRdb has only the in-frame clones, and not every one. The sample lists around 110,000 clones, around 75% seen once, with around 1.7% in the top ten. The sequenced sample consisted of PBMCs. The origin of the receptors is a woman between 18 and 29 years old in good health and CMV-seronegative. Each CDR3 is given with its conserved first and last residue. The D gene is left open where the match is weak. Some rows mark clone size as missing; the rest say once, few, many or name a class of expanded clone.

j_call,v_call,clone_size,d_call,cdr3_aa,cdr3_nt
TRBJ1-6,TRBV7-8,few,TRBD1,CASSLVTGAPGRPLHF,TGTGCCAGCAGCTTAGTTACAGGGGCCCCGGGTAGGCCCCTCCACTTT
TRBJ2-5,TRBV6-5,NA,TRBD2,CASRRTGTSFETQYF,TGTGCCAGCAGACGCACCGGGACTAGCTTTGAGACCCAGTACTTC
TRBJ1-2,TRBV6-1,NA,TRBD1,CASRKTGSNYGYTF,TGTGCCAGCAGGAAGACAGGGTCTAACTATGGCTACACCTTC
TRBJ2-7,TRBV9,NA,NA,CASSPSAALTYEQYF,TGTGCCAGCAGCCCCTCCGCGGCACTTACCTACGAGCAGTACTTC
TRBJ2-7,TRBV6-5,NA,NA,CASRLGTQQYF,TGTGCCAGCAGACTCGGGACACAGCAGTACTTC
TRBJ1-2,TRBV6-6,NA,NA,CASSYSAGHGYTF,TGTGCCAGCAGTTACTCGGCAGGGCATGGCTACACCTTC
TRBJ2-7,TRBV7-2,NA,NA,CASSLGGTLNTYEQYF,TGTGCCAGCAGCTTAGGAGGGACACTCAACACCTACGAGCAGTACTTC
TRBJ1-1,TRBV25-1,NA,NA,CASSEGQLEAFF,TGTGCCAGCAGTGAAGGACAGCTTGAAGCTTTCTTT
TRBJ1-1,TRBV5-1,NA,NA,CASSLTGGGWTEAFF,TGCGCCAGCAGCTTGACGGGGGGAGGTTGGACTGAAGCTTTCTTT
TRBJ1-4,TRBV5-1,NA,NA,CASSLAYRANEKLFF,TGCGCCAGCAGCTTGGCCTACAGAGCTAATGAAAAACTGTTTTTT
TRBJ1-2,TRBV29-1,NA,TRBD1,CSVDKGGEGYGYTF,TGCAGCGTTGATAAAGGGGGCGAAGGATATGGCTACACCTTC
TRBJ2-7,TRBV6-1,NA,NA,CASSELRGSSYEQYF,TGTGCCAGCAGTGAGTTAAGAGGGAGCTCCTACGAGCAGTACTTC
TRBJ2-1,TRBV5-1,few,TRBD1,CASSLRTGNNEQFF,TGCGCCAGCAGCTTAAGGACAGGGAACAATGAGCAGTTCTTC
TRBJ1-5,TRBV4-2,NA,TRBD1,CASTPGQALNQPQHF,TGTGCCAGCACCCCTGGACAGGCACTTAATCAGCCCCAGCATTTT
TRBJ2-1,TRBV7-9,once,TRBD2,CASSSDTSGGASYNEQFF,TGTGCCAGCAGCTCGGACACTAGCGGGGGGGCTTCCTACAATGAGCAGTTCTTC
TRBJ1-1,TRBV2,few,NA,CASIPRTEMNTEAFF,TGTGCCAGCATCCCCCGGACAGAGATGAACACTGAAGCTTTCTTT
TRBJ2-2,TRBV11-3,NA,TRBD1,CASSLRGRGLSGELFF,TGTGCCAGCAGCTTAAGGGGCAGGGGGTTATCCGGGGAGCTGTTTTTT
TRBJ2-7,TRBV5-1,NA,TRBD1,CASSLATGLRLRTYEQYF,TGCGCCAGCAGCTTGGCGACAGGGTTAAGGCTGAGAACGTACGAGCAGTACTTC
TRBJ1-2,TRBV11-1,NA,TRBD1,CASSGTPWTGDDGYTF,TGTGCCAGCAGCGGAACGCCCTGGACAGGGGACGATGGCTACACCTTC
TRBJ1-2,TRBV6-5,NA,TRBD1,CASRTERQGKRGYTF,TGTGCCAGCAGAACCGAAAGACAGGGGAAGCGCGGCTACACCTTC
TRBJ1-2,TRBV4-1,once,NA,CASSQDPGVVALNYGYTF,TGCGCCAGCAGCCAAGATCCGGGGGTAGTGGCCCTGAACTATGGCTACACCTTC
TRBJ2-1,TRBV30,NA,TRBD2,CAWSVHSSGGAYGQFF,TGTGCCTGGAGTGTTCATTCTAGCGGGGGGGCCTATGGACAGTTCTTC
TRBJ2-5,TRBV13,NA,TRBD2,CASSSGLAGGLQETQYF,TGTGCCAGCAGCTCGGGACTAGCGGGGGGGCTACAAGAGACCCAGTACTTC